This is a list of T cell receptor beta chains from one sample in a study of blood T cell repertoires in COVID-19. Profiled with immunoSEQ multiplex PCR; TCRdb holds only in-frame clones, not every one. The sample carries under 70,000 clones, roughly 80% recorded once. Sequenced input: peripheral blood. All receptors derive from a man in his fifties or sixties with acute or convalescent COVID-19. CDR3s include the opening cysteine and the closing phenylalanine or tryptophan. D genes are given only for firm matches. Size is omitted from some rows. Given values are once, few, many or a class for expanded clones.

>-|14|TRBD1|TRBV4-1|TRBJ1-5
TGCGCCAGCAGCCGCGGACAGGGCAATCAGCCCCAGCATTTT
CASSRGQGNQPQHF
>few|14|-|TRBV19|TRBJ2-1
TGTGCCAGTAGTCATGGGGGCATCGACAATGAGCAGTTCTTC
CASSHGGIDNEQFF
>-|15|-|TRBV30|TRBJ2-5
TGTGCCTGGAGTGAAACAGGGTACGAGAAGGAGACCCAGTACTTC
CAWSETGYEKETQYF
>-|15|TRBD2|TRBV3-1/TRBV3-2|TRBJ2-5
TGTGCCAGCAGCCACGGCGGGGGAGCGGGAGAGACCCAGTACTTC
CASSHGGGAGETQYF
>once|14|TRBD1|TRBV19|TRBJ1-5
TGTGCCACCGTGAGACAGGGCGGCAATCAGCCCCAGCATTTT
CATVRQGGNQPQHF
>once|16|-|TRBV3-1/TRBV3-2|TRBJ2-2
TGTGCCCCCAGCCAAGAAGGGGGGGGCAGCGCCGGGGAGCTGTTTTTT
CAPSQEGGGSAGELFF
>-|16|TRBD2|TRBV6-6|TRBJ2-3
TGTGCCAGCAGTTACAGGCTAGCGGGAATCTCAGATACGCAGTATTTT
CASSYRLAGISDTQYF
>-|14|-|TRBV11-2|TRBJ1-4
TGTGCCAGCAGCTTAGTCGGGGGAGGTGAAAAACTGTTTTTT
CASSLVGGGEKLFF
>few|15|-|TRBV7-2|TRBJ2-1
TGTGCCAGCAGCGGTACTAGTTCCCCCTACAATGAGCAGTTCTTC
CASSGTSSPYNEQFF
>few|15|TRBD1|TRBV10-3|TRBJ1-6
TGTGCCATCAGTGCGCGACAGGGGCTTAATTCACCCCTCCACTTT
CAISARQGLNSPLHF
>-|14|-|TRBV2|TRBJ1-5
TGTGCCAGCAGTGCTTACAGTAGCAATCAGCCCCAGCATTTT
CASSAYSSNQPQHF
>few|14|-|TRBV5-1|TRBJ1-6
TGCGCCAGCAGCTCGGAACAGTATAATTCACCCCTCCACTTT
CASSSEQYNSPLHF
>-|18|TRBD1|TRBV27|TRBJ1-6
TGTGCCAGCAGCCGTGGACAGGATGCCTACTCCTATAATTCACCCCTCCACTTT
CASSRGQDAYSYNSPLHF
>-|13|-|TRBV3-1/TRBV3-2|TRBJ2-5
TGTGCCAGCAGCCAAGTTAGGGGGGAGACCCAGTACTTC
CASSQVRGETQYF
>-|15|TRBD2|TRBV5-1|TRBJ2-7
TGCGCCAGCAGCATCACGGGACTAGCGGACTACGAGCAGTACTTC
CASSITGLADYEQYF
>-|16|-|TRBV16|TRBJ1-6
TGTGCCAGCAGCCAAGTCGGTGTCTCCTATAATTCACCCCTCCACTTT
CASSQVGVSYNSPLHF
>few|16|TRBD2|TRBV7-2|TRBJ2-1
TGTGCCAGCAGCTTAGTATCGAGCGGGAGGCCTCATGAGCAGTTCTTC
CASSLVSSGRPHEQFF
>-|16|-|TRBV11-2|TRBJ1-2
TGTGCCAGTTGTCTAGGGGGGGAGGAAGAACGTGTCGGCTACACCTTC
CASCLGGEEERVGYTF
>-|17|TRBD2|TRBV15|TRBJ2-7
TGTGCCACCAGCAGAGATCGCCTAGCGGGCGCGGTGGGCGAGCAGTACTTC
CATSRDRLAGAVGEQYF
>-|13|-|TRBV4-3|TRBJ1-5
TGCGCCAGCAGCCTACAGATCAGTCAGCCCCAGCATTTT
CASSLQISQPQHF
>few|14|-|TRBV10-3|TRBJ1-1
TGTGCCATCAGTGAGAGCAAAGTGGACACTGAAGCTTTCTTT
CAISESKVDTEAFF
>few|14|-|TRBV2|TRBJ1-2
TGTGCCAGCCAGTCAGGGGAACCACTCTATGGCTACACCTTC
CASQSGEPLYGYTF
>-|14|-|TRBV7-9|TRBJ1-6
TGTGCCAGCAGCGTAATTTCGGGAACCGGACCCCTCCACTTT
CASSVISGTGPLHF
>-|12|-|TRBV3-1/TRBV3-2|TRBJ2-1
TGTGCCAGCAAGGGGTCCTACAATGAGCAGTTCTTC
CASKGSYNEQFF
>-|16|TRBD1|TRBV5-5|TRBJ1-2
TGTGCCAGCAGCCCTTACCGGGACAGGGACCTCTCAGGCTACACCTTC
CASSPYRDRDLSGYTF
>-|16|TRBD2|TRBV7-2|TRBJ2-2
TGTGCCAGCAGCTTCCCGGGAGGAGGCCTAGCCGGGGAGCTGTTTTTT
CASSFPGGGLAGELFF
>-|12|-|TRBV7-2|TRBJ2-7
TGTGCCAGCAGCTCCCCACCTAGCGAAAAGTACTTC
CASSSPPSEKYF
>few|16|-|TRBV19|TRBJ2-2
TGTGCCAGTAGTATAATCGGTAGCGCGAACACCGGGGAGCTGTTTTTT
CASSIIGSANTGELFF
>medium-sized|15|TRBD1|TRBV6-2/TRBV6-3|TRBJ1-2
TGTGCCAGCAGCCTACGGACAGGGGGCGACTATGGCTACACCTTC
CASSLRTGGDYGYTF
>-|15|-|TRBV9|TRBJ2-3
TGTGCCAGCAGCGTAGGTGACGGGTACACAGATACGCAGTATTTT
CASSVGDGYTDTQYF
>few|12|-|TRBV6-5|TRBJ1-1
TGTGCCAGCAGCGCCACAGGGATCGAAGCTTTCTTT
CASSATGIEAFF
>-|14|TRBD1|TRBV2|TRBJ1-6
TGTGCCAGCAGGGTGGACAGGGATAATTCACCCCTCCACTTT
CASRVDRDNSPLHF
>-|14|TRBD1|TRBV11-1|TRBJ2-5
TGTGCCAGCAGCGCGGACAGGTATTCAGAGACCCAGTACTTC
CASSADRYSETQYF
>-|13|TRBD1|TRBV15|TRBJ1-6
TGTGCCACCAGTCAGACAGGGGACTCACCCCTCCACTTT
CATSQTGDSPLHF
>-|14|TRBD2|TRBV4-2|TRBJ2-5
TGTGCCAGCAGCCAATCTAGCGGGGGGGAGACCCAGTACTTC
CASSQSSGGETQYF
>-|16|TRBD2|TRBV24-1|TRBJ2-3
TGTGCCACCAGTGATTGGACTAGCGGGAGGGCCGATACGCAGTATTTT
CATSDWTSGRADTQYF
>medium-sized|14|TRBD1|TRBV7-2|TRBJ2-7
TGTGCCAGCAGCCCCGGGACAGGGCCCTACGAGCAGTACTTC
CASSPGTGPYEQYF
>-|15|TRBD2|TRBV9|TRBJ2-2
TGTGCCAGCAGCGCAACTAGCGCAAACACCGGGGAGCTGTTTTTT
CASSATSANTGELFF
>-|16|TRBD2|TRBV10-2|TRBJ2-7
TGCGCCAGCAGTGAGGTTGTTGGACTAGCGGAATACGAGCAGTACTTC
CASSEVVGLAEYEQYF
>-|15|-|TRBV5-1|TRBJ2-1
TGCGCCAGCAGCTTGGCCCTAGGTCTGACCAATGAGCAGTTCTTC
CASSLALGLTNEQFF
>-|14|TRBD1|TRBV18|TRBJ2-5
TGTGCCAGCTCACCGACAGGGGCGGCGGAGACCCAGTACTTC
CASSPTGAAETQYF
>-|14|-|TRBV6-2/TRBV6-3|TRBJ2-2
TGTGCCAGCAGACCTGGACAGAACACCGGGGAGCTGTTTTTT
CASRPGQNTGELFF
>-|16|TRBD2|TRBV11-3|TRBJ2-1
TGTGCCAGCAGCTTAGATTCCCTAGCGGGCTACAATGAGCAGTTCTTC
CASSLDSLAGYNEQFF
>few|14|TRBD1|TRBV5-1|TRBJ1-1
TGCGCCAGCAGCCGTGGACAGGGGAACACTGAAGCTTTCTTT
CASSRGQGNTEAFF
>-|15|TRBD2|TRBV5-1|TRBJ2-6
TGCGCCAGCAGCGGGACTAGCGATGGGGCCAACGTCCTGACTTTC
CASSGTSDGANVLTF
>-|15|TRBD2|TRBV7-9|TRBJ2-2
TGTGCCAGCAGCGCAAGGACTAGCGGGGTCAGGGAGCTGTTTTTT
CASSARTSGVRELFF
>-|12|TRBD1|TRBV3-1/TRBV3-2|TRBJ1-3
TGTGCCAGCAGCCAGACTGGACAGGCCTTTTATTTT
CASSQTGQAFYF
>-|15|-|TRBV11-2|TRBJ2-3
TGTGCCAGCAGCTTAGAGCCGGTGCGGGCAGATACGCAGTATTTT
CASSLEPVRADTQYF
>-|15|TRBD2|TRBV19|TRBJ2-1
TGTGCCAGTAGTATAAGCGGGAGGTGGTACAATGAGCAGTTCTTC
CASSISGRWYNEQFF
>-|15|TRBD1|TRBV5-6|TRBJ2-7
TGTGCCAGCAGCGGAACCGGGACAGGAGACTACGAGCAGTACTTC
CASSGTGTGDYEQYF
>-|13|TRBD2|TRBV7-9|TRBJ2-7
TGTGCTACCACAGCGGGAGCGATCCACGAGCAGTACTTC
CATTAGAIHEQYF
>-|12|-|TRBV30|TRBJ1-2
TGTGCGTGGAAGCAGGCTAACTATGGCTACACCTTC
CAWKQANYGYTF
>-|13|-|TRBV28|TRBJ2-5
TGTGCCAGCAGCACGGGACAATTAGAGACCCAGTACTTC
CASSTGQLETQYF
>once|14|-|TRBV5-1|TRBJ1-2
TGCGCCAGCAGCTCCGGGACAAAAAACCGGGGCTACACCTTC
CASSSGTKNRGYTF
>-|11|-|TRBV6-5|TRBJ2-5
TGTGCCAGCGAGGTTGGGGAGACCCAGTACTTC
CASEVGETQYF
>few|14|-|TRBV9|TRBJ2-1
TGTGCCAGCAGCGTAGGTATCAGCTACAATGAGCAGTTCTTC
CASSVGISYNEQFF
>-|12|TRBD1|TRBV24-1|TRBJ1-2
TGTGCCACCAGTCTGGGACAGTATGGCTACACCTTC
CATSLGQYGYTF
>-|14|TRBD1|TRBV2|TRBJ1-5
TGTGCCAGCAACCCCCAGGGGGTGGTTCAGCCCCAGCATTTT
CASNPQGVVQPQHF
>-|15|TRBD2|TRBV9|TRBJ2-2
TGTGCCAGCAGCGTAGGCGGGAGGGCCCCCGGGGAGCTGTTTTTT
CASSVGGRAPGELFF